Reported below is one T cell receptor beta chain. V lost 0 bases and J lost 5, with 8 bases in between. The CDR3 totals 14 residues. In germline, CDR1 is MNHEY, CDR2 SVGAGI. During active infection, Seattle patients enrolled and were then monitored through disease. This entry is derived from a study of blood T cell repertoires in COVID-19. Study details: COVID-19 samples from acute and convalescent phases originated in the United States, Italy and Spain. T cells, B-cell-depleted T cells, or PBMCs provided the cDNA or gDNA that served as material.

In the original processing: Scientists estimated how many nucleated cells there were by amplifying reference gene primers. Using immunoSEQ multiplex PCR, the repertoire was profiled, and TCRdb retains in-frame clones only, with some absent. That table is the source of V, J and clone size, and D and trimming were worked out from the DNA. The sample lists 300,000 to 450,000 clones, approximately 87% occurring once. Sequencing was done on a sample of peripheral blood. The J gene is TRBJ2-1, the V gene TRBV6-5, with no clear D. This sequence was found in a woman aged 30 to 39 with COVID-19, enrolled during active disease. The CDR3 bases are TGTGCCAGCAGTTACTCGGGCTACAACAATGAGCAGTTCTTC. Protein product: CASSYSGYNNEQFF.